This T cell receptor beta chain came from a study of beta chain features in type 1 diabetes. The study, taken as a whole, reports: Naive, central memory and Treg TCRB repertoires appeared more alike in patients than in healthy donors.

The CDR3 spans 13 residues. Trimming removed 7 bases from V and 3 bases from J; junction bases left unmatched: 6. The V gene's germline CDR1 is SGHVS and CDR2 FNYEAQ. This clone occurred a few times. What it binds is not known. Other nucleotide sequences in the sample specify the same CDR3. Sequenced material consisted of expressed TCRB transcripts (all of the isolated RNA was reverse transcribed). Assay: immunoSEQ multiplex PCR; the TCRdb copy retains only in-frame clones and omits some. The sample comprises about 320,000 clones, about 14% of which are singletons, and over 5.5% rests with the top ten. It was via CD45RO/CCR7/CD25/CD127/CD95/CD27 that CD4+ naive, central memory, regulatory and stem cell-like memory cells were sorted. Each sorted fraction was over 95% pure.

The chain joins TRBV7-6 to TRBJ2-7; 7 positions match TRBD1. Sequenced input: central memory CD4+ T cells from blood. The TCR was taken from a man aged 25-45 years in good health. This chain's CDR3 is CASTKGQSYEQYF. The CDR3 region has the DNA TGTGCCAGCACTAAGGGACAGAGCTACGAGCAGTACTTC.